This T cell receptor beta chain was recovered during a study of shared T cell receptors in the human thymus. Only in-frame clones appear in the TCRdb table, and some are missing; sequencing was by immunoSEQ multiplex PCR. The top ten clones hold more than 0.01% of a sample with 600,000 to 900,000 clones, 70% to 90% of them seen once. CDR3 length equals 13 residues. Looked up from germline, CDR1 is LNHDA and CDR2 is SQIVND (reference sequence). Trimming took 3 bases from V and 1 from J, leaving 7 bases between them. These records were also assigned to another study, of human thymus T cells.

The chain uses TRBV19 and TRBJ2-7; D is uncertain. Material for sequencing was thymocytes. The clonotype comes from a girl in the first two years of life with a congenital heart defect. CDR3 sequence: CASSIQVSYEQYF. In DNA form, the CDR3 reads TGTGCCAGTAGTATCCAGGTATCCTACGAGCAGTACTTC. The full variable domain, with the rest looked up from reference TRBV19 and TRBJ2-7, is DGGITQSPKYLFRKEGQNVTLSCEQNLNHDAMYWYRQDPGQGLRLIYYSQIVNDFQKGDIAEGYSVSREKKESFPLTVTSAQKNPTAFYLCASSIQVSYEQYFGPGTRLTVT.